The 3 T cell receptor beta chains below were found in one sample sequenced in a study of cytomegalovirus exposure and HLA in healthy donors. Clones were read by immunoSEQ multiplex PCR, and TCRdb kept only the in-frame ones, dropping some. Of a few hundred thousand clones listed, 86% are singletons. Source material: PBMCs. The origin of the receptors is a woman aged 18-29 years in good health and CMV-seronegative.

This clone was detected only once. The chain employs TRBV13 and TRBJ2-7; the D is unclear. Trimming removed 3 bases at V and 3 bases at J, with 15 bases between. Looked up from germline, CDR1 is PRHDT and CDR2 is FYEKMQ (reference sequence). The CDR3 is 15 amino acids. The CDR3 sequence: CASSFATSSNYEQYF. The CDR3 nucleotides read TGTGCCAGCAGCTTCGCGACATCGTCAAACTACGAGCAGTACTTC.

V usage is TRBV6-6 and J usage is TRBJ1-5; D gene ambiguous. Germline V lookup: CDR1 MNHNY, CDR2 SVGAGI (reference sequence). There are 13 residues in the CDR3. Trimming removed 1 base at V and 4 bases at J, with 5 bases between. The CDR3 region has the DNA TGTGCCAGCAGTTACTTGTTAAATCAGCCCCAGCATTTT. Translation: CASSYLLNQPQHF.

This chain joins TRBV5-1 and TRBJ2-1; 15 bases match TRBD2. In germline, CDR1 is SGHRS, CDR2 YFSETQ. The V and J ends lost 4 bases and 6 bases, in that order; junction bases with no gene match: 8. CDR3 size: 17 residues. CDR3 residues: CASSTGTSGRLSNEQFF. For the CDR3, the DNA is TGCGCCAGCAGCACCGGGACTAGCGGGAGGCTGAGCAATGAGCAGTTCTTC.